This T cell receptor (beta chain) was sequenced during a study of PD-L1 blockade in urothelial cancer. Noted time point: pretreatment peripheral blood. Locally advanced or metastatic urothelial carcinoma affected the patients. Measured with immunoSEQ multiplex PCR; TCRdb has only the in-frame clones, and not every one. Of tens of thousands of clones listed, 85% to 90% are singletons. The V end was cut by 5 bases, the J end by 2 bases, with 16 bases between. CDR1 MRHNA and CDR2 SNTAGT come from the germline V gene. CDR3 length: 15 amino acids. This sequence originates from a man aged 55 to 70 with urothelial cancer. Sequenced material: PBMCs, taken around atezolizumab (anti-PD-L1) treatment. The gene calls are TRBV6-4 and TRBJ2-7, with D perhaps TRBD2 (5 bases). This CDR3 reads CASSPSPGLTYEQYF. As DNA, the CDR3 is TGTGCCAGCAGTCCCTCCCCGGGATTAACCTACGAGCAGTACTTC.